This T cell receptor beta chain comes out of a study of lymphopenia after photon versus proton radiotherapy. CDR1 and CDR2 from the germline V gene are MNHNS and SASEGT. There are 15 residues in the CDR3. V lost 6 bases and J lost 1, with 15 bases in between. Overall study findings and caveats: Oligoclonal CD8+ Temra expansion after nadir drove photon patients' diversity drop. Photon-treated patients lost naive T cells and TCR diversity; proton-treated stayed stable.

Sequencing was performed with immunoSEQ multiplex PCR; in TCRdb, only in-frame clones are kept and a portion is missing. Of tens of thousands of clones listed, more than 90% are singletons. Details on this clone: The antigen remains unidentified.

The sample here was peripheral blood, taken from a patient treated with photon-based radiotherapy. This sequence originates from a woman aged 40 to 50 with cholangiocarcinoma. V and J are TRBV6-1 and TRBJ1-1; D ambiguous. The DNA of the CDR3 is TGTGCCAGCAGCGGGAGGATGAGAAAGAACACTGAAGCTTTCTTT. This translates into CASSGRMRKNTEAFF.